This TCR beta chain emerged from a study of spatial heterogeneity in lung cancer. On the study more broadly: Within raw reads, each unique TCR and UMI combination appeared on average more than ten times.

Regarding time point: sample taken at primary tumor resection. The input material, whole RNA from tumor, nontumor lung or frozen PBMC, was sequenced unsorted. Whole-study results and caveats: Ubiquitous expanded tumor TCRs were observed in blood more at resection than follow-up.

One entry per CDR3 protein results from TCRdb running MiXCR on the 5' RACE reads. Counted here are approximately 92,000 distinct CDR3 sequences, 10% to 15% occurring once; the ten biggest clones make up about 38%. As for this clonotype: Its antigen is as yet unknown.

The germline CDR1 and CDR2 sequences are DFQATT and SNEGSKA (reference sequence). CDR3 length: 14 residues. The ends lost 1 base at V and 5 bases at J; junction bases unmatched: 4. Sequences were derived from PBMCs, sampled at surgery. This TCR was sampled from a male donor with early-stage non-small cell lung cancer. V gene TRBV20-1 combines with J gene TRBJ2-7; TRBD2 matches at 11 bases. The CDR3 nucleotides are TGCAGTGCTAGAGTAGCACTAGCGGGAGACGAGCAGTACTTC. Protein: CSARVALAGDEQYF.